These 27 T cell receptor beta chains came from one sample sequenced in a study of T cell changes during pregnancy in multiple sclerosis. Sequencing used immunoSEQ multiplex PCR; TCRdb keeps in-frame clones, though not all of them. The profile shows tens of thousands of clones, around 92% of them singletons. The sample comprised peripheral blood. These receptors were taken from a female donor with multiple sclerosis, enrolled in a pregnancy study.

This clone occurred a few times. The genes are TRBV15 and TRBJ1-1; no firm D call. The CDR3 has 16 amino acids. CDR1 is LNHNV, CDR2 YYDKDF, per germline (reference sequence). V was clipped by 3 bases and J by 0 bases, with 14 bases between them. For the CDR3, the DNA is TGTGCCACCAGCAGGGGGTGGCAGCCAATGAACACTGAAGCTTTCTTT. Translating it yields CATSRGWQPMNTEAFF.

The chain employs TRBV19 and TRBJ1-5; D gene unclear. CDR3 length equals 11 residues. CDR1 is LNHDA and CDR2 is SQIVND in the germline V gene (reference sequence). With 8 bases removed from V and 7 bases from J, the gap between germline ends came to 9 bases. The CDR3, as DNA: TGTGCCAGTCCCGGTGTCCAGCCCCAGCATTTT. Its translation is CASPGVQPQHF.

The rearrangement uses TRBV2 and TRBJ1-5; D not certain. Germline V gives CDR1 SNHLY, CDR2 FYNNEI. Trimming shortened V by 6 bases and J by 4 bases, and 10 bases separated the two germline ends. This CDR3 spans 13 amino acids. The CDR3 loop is CASREDGNQPQHF. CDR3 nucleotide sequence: TGTGCCAGCAGGGAGGACGGGAATCAGCCCCAGCATTTT.

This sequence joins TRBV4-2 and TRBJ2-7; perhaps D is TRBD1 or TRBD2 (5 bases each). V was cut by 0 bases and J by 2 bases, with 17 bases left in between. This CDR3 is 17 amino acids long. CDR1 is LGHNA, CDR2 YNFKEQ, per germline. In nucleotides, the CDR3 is TGTGCCAGCAGCCAAGATACGGTCGGGACGGGCACCTACGAGCAGTACTTC. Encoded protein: CASSQDTVGTGTYEQYF.

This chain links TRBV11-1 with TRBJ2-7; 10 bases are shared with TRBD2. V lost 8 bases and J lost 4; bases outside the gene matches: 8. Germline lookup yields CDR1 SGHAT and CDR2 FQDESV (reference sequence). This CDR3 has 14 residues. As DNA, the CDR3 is TGTGCCAGCCGCGAATCTAGCGGGAGTTACGAGCAGTACTTC. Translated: CASRESSGSYEQYF.

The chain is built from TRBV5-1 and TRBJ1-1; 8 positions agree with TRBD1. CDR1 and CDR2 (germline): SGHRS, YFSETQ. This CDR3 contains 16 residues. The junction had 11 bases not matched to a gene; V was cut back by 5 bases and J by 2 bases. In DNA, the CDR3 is TGCGCCAGCAGTCTAAGTGGACAGGGTACTAACACTGAAGCTTTCTTT. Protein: CASSLSGQGTNTEAFF.

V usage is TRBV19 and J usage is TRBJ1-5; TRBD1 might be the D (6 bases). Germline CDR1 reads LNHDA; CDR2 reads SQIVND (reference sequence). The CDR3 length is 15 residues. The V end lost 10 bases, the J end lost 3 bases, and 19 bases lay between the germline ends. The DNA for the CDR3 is TGTGCCACCTTAGGGGGAAGGGAAGCCAATCAGCCCCAGCATTTT. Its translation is CATLGGREANQPQHF.

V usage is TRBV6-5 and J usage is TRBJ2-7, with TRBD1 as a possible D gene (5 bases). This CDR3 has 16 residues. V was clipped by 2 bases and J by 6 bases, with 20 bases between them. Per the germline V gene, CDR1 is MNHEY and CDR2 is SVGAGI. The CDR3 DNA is TGTGCCAGCAGTTACGGGGCCATGTCCTGGAACTTCGAGCAGTACTTC. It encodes CASSYGAMSWNFEQYF.

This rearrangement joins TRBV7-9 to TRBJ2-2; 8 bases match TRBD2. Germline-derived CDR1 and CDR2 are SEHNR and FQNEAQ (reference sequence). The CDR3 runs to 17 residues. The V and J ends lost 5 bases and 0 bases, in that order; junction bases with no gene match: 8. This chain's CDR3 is CASSLTSGIANTGELFF. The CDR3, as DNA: TGTGCCAGCAGCCTAACTAGCGGCATCGCGAACACCGGGGAGCTGTTTTTT.

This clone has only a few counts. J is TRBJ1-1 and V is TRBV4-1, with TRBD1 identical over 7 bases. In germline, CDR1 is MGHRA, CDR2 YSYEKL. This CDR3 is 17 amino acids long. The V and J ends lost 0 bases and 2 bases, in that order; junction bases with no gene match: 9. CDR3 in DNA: TGCGCCAGCAGCCAAGACCTATGGGGGGACAGCAACACTGAAGCTTTCTTT. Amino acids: CASSQDLWGDSNTEAFF.

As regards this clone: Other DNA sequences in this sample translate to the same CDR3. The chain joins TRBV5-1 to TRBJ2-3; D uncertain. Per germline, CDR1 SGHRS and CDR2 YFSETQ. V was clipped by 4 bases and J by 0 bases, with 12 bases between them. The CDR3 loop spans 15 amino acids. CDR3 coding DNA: TGCGCCAGCAGCCCCGACGGAACTAGCACAGATACGCAGTATTTT. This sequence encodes CASSPDGTSTDTQYF. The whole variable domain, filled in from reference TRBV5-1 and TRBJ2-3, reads KAGVTQTPRYLIKTRGQQVTLSCSPISGHRSVSWYQQTPGQGLQFLFEYFSETQRNKGNFPGRFSGRQFSNSRSEMNVSTLELGDSALYLCASSPDGTSTDTQYFGPGTRLTVL.

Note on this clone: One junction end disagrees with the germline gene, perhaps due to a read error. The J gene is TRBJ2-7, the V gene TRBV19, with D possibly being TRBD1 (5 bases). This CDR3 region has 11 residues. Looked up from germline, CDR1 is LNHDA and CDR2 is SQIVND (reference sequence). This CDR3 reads CASSPGRVFHF. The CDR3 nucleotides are TGTGCCAGTAGTCCAGGCAGGGTGTTCCACTTC.

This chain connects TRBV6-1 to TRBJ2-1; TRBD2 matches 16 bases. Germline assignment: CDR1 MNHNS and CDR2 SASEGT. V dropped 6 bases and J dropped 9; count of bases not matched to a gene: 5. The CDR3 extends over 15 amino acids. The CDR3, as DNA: TGTGCCAGCAGAGAGGGACTAGCGGGAGGGCCTGAGCAGTTCTTC. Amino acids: CASREGLAGGPEQFF.

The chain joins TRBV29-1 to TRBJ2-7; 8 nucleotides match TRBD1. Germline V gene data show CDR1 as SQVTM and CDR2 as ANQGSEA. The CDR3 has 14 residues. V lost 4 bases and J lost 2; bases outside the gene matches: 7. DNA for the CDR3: TGCAGCGTTGGGGACAGGTTAGGCGCCTACGAGCAGTACTTC. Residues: CSVGDRLGAYEQYF.

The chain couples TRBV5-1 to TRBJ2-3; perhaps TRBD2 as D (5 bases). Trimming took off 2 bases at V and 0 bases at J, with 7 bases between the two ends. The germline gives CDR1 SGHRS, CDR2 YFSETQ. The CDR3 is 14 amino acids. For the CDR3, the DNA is TGCGCCAGCAGCTTAGCGGAGAGCACAGATACGCAGTATTTT. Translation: CASSLAESTDTQYF.

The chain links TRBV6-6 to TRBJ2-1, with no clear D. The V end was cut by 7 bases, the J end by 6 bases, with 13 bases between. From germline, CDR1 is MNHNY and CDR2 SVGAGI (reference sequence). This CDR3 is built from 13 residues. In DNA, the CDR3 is TGTGCCAGCACCTCGAGTGATTCCAATGAGCAGTTCTTC. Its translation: CASTSSDSNEQFF.

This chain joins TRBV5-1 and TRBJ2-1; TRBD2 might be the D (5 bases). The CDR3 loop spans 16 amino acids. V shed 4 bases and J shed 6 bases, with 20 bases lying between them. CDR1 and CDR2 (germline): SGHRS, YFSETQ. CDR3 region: CASSTYPGGAGNEQFF. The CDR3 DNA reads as TGCGCCAGCAGCACCTACCCAGGAGGAGCCGGCAATGAGCAGTTCTTC.

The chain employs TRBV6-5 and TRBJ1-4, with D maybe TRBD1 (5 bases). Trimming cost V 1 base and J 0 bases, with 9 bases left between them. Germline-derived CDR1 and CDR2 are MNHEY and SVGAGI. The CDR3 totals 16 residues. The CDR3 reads CASSYWAGTTNEKLFF. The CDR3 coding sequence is TGTGCCAGCAGTTACTGGGCAGGGACAACTAATGAAAAACTGTTTTTT.

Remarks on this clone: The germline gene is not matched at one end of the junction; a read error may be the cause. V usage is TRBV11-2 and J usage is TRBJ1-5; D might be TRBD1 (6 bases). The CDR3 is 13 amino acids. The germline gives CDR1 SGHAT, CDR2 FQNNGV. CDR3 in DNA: TGTGCCAACAGCTTAGGGGGGAATCAGCCCCAGCATTTT. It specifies CANSLGGNQPQHF. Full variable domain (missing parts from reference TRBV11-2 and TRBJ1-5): EAGVAQSPRYKIIEKRQSVAFWCNPISGHATLYWYQQILGQGPKLLIQFQNNGVVDDSQLPKDRFSAERLKGVDSTLKIQPAKLEDSAVYLCANSLGGNQPQHFGDGTRLSIL.

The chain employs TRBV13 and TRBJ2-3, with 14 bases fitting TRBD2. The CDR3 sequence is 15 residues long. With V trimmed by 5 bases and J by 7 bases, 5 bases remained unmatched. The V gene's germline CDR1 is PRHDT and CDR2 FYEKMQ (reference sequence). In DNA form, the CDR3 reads TGTGCCAGCAGCGAGACTAGCGGGAGGGGGAATACGCAGTATTTT. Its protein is CASSETSGRGNTQYF.

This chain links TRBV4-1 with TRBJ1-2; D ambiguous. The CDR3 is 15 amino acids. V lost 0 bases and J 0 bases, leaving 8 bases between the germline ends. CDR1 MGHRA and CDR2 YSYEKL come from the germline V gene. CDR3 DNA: TGCGCCAGCAGCCAAGACGCAGAATCTAACTATGGCTACACCTTC. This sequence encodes CASSQDAESNYGYTF.

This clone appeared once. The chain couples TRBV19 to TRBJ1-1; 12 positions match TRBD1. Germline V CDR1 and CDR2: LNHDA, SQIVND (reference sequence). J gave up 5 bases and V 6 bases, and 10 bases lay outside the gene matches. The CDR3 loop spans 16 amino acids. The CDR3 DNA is TGTGCCAGTAGGGGGACAGGGGGCAATTTGAGGACTGAAGCTTTCTTT. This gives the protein CASRGTGGNLRTEAFF. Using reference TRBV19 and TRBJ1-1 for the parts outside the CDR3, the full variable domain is DGGITQSPKYLFRKEGQNVTLSCEQNLNHDAMYWYRQDPGQGLRLIYYSQIVNDFQKGDIAEGYSVSREKKESFPLTVTSAQKNPTAFYLCASRGTGGNLRTEAFFGQGTRLTVV.

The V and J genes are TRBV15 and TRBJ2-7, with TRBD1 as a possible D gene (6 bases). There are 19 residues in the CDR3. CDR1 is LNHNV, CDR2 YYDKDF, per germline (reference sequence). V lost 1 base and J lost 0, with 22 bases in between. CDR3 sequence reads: CATSRVAFLAGTSSYEQYF. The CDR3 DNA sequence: TGTGCCACCAGCAGAGTTGCATTTTTGGCAGGGACAAGCTCCTACGAGCAGTACTTC.

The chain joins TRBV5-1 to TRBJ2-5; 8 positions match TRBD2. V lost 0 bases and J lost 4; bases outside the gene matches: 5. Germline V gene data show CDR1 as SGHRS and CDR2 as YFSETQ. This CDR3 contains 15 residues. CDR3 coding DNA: TGCGCCAGCAGCTTGGGACTAGCGACGGGAGAGACCCAGTACTTC. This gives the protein CASSLGLATGETQYF.

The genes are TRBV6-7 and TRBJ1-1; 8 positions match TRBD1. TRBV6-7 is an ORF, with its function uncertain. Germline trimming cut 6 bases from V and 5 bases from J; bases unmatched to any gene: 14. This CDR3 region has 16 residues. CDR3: CASSPSGGPVRTEAFF. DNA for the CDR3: TGTGCCAGCAGCCCCTCAGGGGGCCCCGTGCGGACTGAAGCTTTCTTT.

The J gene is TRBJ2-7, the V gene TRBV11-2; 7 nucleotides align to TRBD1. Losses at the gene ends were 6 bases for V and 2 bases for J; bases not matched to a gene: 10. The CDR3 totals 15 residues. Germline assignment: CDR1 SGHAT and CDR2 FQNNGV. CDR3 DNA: TGTGCCAGCAGAGAGGGGGCTCGGCCTACCTACGAGCAGTACTTC. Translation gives CASREGARPTYEQYF.

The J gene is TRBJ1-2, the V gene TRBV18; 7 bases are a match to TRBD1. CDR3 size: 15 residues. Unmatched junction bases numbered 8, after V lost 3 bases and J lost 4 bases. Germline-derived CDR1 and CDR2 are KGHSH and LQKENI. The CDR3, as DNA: TGTGCCAGCTCACCGACAGGGTATCCTGTCTATGGCTACACCTTC. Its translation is CASSPTGYPVYGYTF. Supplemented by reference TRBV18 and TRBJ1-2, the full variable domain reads NAGVMQNPRHLVRRRGQEARLRCSPMKGHSHVYWYRQLPEEGLKFMVYLQKENIIDESGMPKERFSAEFPKEGPSILRIQQVVRGDSAAYFCASSPTGYPVYGYTFGSGTRLTVV.